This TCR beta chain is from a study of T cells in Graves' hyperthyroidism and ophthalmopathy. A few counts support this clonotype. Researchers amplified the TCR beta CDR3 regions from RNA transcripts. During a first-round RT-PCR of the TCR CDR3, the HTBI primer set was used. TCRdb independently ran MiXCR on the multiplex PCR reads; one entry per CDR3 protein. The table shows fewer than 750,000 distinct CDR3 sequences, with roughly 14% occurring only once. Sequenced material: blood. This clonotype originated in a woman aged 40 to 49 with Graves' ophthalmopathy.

As DNA, the CDR3 is TGTGCCAGCAGTTACTCGATCCCAGGACAGGGGAATGGCTACACCTTC. This sequence encodes CASSYSIPGQGNGYTF. The J gene is TRBJ1-2, the V gene TRBV6-2 or TRBV6-3; TRBD1 matches at 9 bases. This CDR3 has 16 amino acids. Germline lookup yields CDR1 MNHEY and CDR2 SVGEGT. V gave up 0 bases and J gave up 6 bases; unmatched junction bases: 8.